Below are 22 T cell receptor beta chains sequenced from a single sample in a study of vaccination effects on CD4 cells after COVID-19. Their specific antigens are unknown. The table came from immunoSEQ multiplex PCR; TCRdb's copy has only in-frame clones and leaves some out. Of 45,000 or so clones listed, under 80% were seen once; the top ten hold around 6.7%. Researchers isolated CD4+ T cells once approximately eleven days of culture had elapsed. Each participant received a vaccine that was either BNT162b2 or mRNA-1273, given as two doses. The sample in question was CD4+ T cells from PBMCs cultured without peptide, obtained after COVID-19 vaccination. These receptors came from a human donor who received a COVID-19 vaccine.

The chain joins TRBV27 to TRBJ2-7; 10 positions agree with TRBD2. Germline V gene lookup returns CDR1 MNHEY and CDR2 SMNVEV (reference sequence). This CDR3 is built from 16 residues. V dropped 5 bases and J dropped 2; count of bases not matched to a gene: 9. The CDR3 sequence is CASSRPTSGRPYEQYF. CDR3 coding DNA: TGTGCCAGCAGTAGACCGACTAGCGGGCGACCCTACGAGCAGTACTTC.

V gene TRBV30 combines with J gene TRBJ1-4, with D unclear. CDR1 and CDR2 (germline): GTSNPN, SVGIG (reference sequence). This CDR3 is 14 amino acids long. The ends were cut back, 2 bases at V and 4 bases at J, with 11 bases in the middle. The CDR3 nucleotides read TGTGCCTGGAGTAAAGGCGCCTTTAATGAAAAACTGTTTTTT. Translating gives CAWSKGAFNEKLFF. The full variable domain, with the rest looked up from reference TRBV30 and TRBJ1-4, is SQTIHQWPATLVQPVGSPLSLECTVEGTSNPNLYWYRQAAGRGLQLLFYSVGIGQISSEVPQNLSASRPQDRQFILSSKKLLLSDSGFYLCAWSKGAFNEKLFFGSGTQLSVL.

This clone came up a few times. The chain carries TRBV10-1 and TRBJ2-1, with D uncertain. Trimming stripped 4 bases from V and 5 bases from J, with 9 bases between. The CDR3 has 13 amino acids. Germline V gene data show CDR1 as WNHNN and CDR2 as SYGVQD (reference sequence). In DNA form, the CDR3 reads TGCGCCAGCAGTGCGCCCCCAAACAATGAGCAGTTCTTC. This sequence encodes CASSAPPNNEQFF.

This sequence joins TRBV10-2 and TRBJ2-1; 12 bases are shared with TRBD2. The CDR3 spans 13 residues. Trimming took 8 bases from V and 9 from J; bases not matched to a gene: 5. Per germline, CDR1 WSHSY and CDR2 SAAADI. DNA for the CDR3: TGCGCCAGCCGACTAGCGGGAGCCCCTGAGCAGTTCTTC. Protein product: CASRLAGAPEQFF.

The count of this clone is one. The chain joins TRBV6-7 to TRBJ1-5; a possible D gene is TRBD1 (6 bases). TRBV6-7 is marked as an open reading frame, function uncertain. The CDR3 is 13 residues long. The V gene lost 7 bases and the J gene lost 7 bases, with 14 bases spanning the gap. The CDR3 DNA is TGTGCCAGCAATCACAGGGTTAACCAGCCCCAGCATTTT. It codes for CASNHRVNQPQHF.

The chain combines TRBV5-1 with TRBJ2-5, with D tentatively TRBD1 or TRBD2 (5 bases each). The CDR3 loop spans 14 amino acids. Germline-derived CDR1 and CDR2 are SGHRS and YFSETQ. Trimming took 2 bases from V and 5 from J, leaving 13 bases between them. CDR3 region: CASSFPGRRETQYF. CDR3 in DNA: TGCGCCAGCAGCTTCCCAGGGAGAAGGGAGACCCAGTACTTC.

CDR3 sequence reads: CASSRRISYNSPLHF. DNA of the CDR3: TGTGCCAGCAGCCGAAGGATCTCCTATAATTCACCCCTCCACTTT. The gene calls are TRBV5-6 and TRBJ1-6; unclear D gene. The CDR3 covers 15 residues. Looked up from germline, CDR1 is SGHDT and CDR2 is YYEEEE. V lost 4 bases to trimming and J lost 0 bases, with 8 bases between them.

This rearrangement joins TRBV2 to TRBJ2-7, with D possibly matching TRBD1 (6 bases). V gave up 5 bases and J gave up 2 bases, with 10 bases separating them. In germline, CDR1 is SNHLY, CDR2 FYNNEI. This CDR3 contains 13 residues. The CDR3 reads CASSSQGTYEQYF. The CDR3 nucleotides read TGTGCCAGCAGTTCACAGGGTACCTACGAGCAGTACTTC. Filled out from reference TRBV2 and TRBJ2-7, the complete variable domain reads EPEVTQTPSHQVTQMGQEVILRCVPISNHLYFYWYRQILGQKVEFLVSFYNNEISEKSEIFDDQFSVERPDGSNFTLKIRSTKLEDSAMYFCASSSQGTYEQYFGPGTRLTVT.

This clone was found once. The chain recombines TRBV19 with TRBJ2-2; the D gene is possibly TRBD2 (5 bases). V lost 7 bases and J 6 bases, leaving 18 bases between the germline ends. The CDR3 totals 15 residues. Germline V gene sequence: CDR1 LNHDA, CDR2 SQIVND (reference sequence). Here the CDR3 reads CASTGLGTSAGELFF. The CDR3 nucleotides read TGTGCCAGTACAGGTTTGGGTACTAGTGCCGGGGAGCTGTTTTTT.

This clone was seen a few times. This chain joins TRBV5-6 and TRBJ2-1; maybe TRBD2 (6 bases). Trimming pared 4 bases from V and 0 bases from J, leaving 14 bases between. The germline gives CDR1 SGHDT, CDR2 YYEEEE. CDR3 length equals 16 residues. CDR3 coding DNA: TGTGCCAGCAGCCGGGGCGGCGGGGTCTCCTACAATGAGCAGTTCTTC. It encodes CASSRGGGVSYNEQFF. The entire variable domain, with the rest obtained from reference TRBV5-6 and TRBJ2-1, is as follows: DAGVTQSPTHLIKTRGQQVTLRCSPKSGHDTVSWYQQALGQGPQFIFQYYEEEERQRGNFPDRFSGHQFPNYSSELNVNALLLGDSALYLCASSRGGGVSYNEQFFGPGTRLTVL.

The chain links TRBV5-1 to TRBJ1-2; D uncertain. With 3 bases removed from V and 2 bases from J, the gap between germline ends came to 8 bases. CDR1 and CDR2 from the germline V gene are SGHRS and YFSETQ. CDR3 length: 13 amino acids. CDR3 amino acids: CASSSNGNYGYTF. The CDR3 region has the DNA TGCGCCAGCAGCTCAAACGGGAACTATGGCTACACCTTC. The variable domain in full, completed from reference TRBV5-1 and TRBJ1-2, reads KAGVTQTPRYLIKTRGQQVTLSCSPISGHRSVSWYQQTPGQGLQFLFEYFSETQRNKGNFPGRFSGRQFSNSRSEMNVSTLELGDSALYLCASSSNGNYGYTFGSGTRLTVV.

The CDR3 sequence: CASSPALRQVSGNTIYF. DNA for the CDR3: TGTGCCAGCAGCCCCGCCTTACGACAGGTCTCTGGAAACACCATATATTTT. V is TRBV7-9 and J is TRBJ1-3, with D maybe TRBD1 (6 bases). CDR3 length: 17 residues. Germline values: CDR1 SEHNR, CDR2 FQNEAQ (reference sequence). V was pared by 5 bases and J by 0 bases, with 17 bases between.

The rearrangement links TRBV5-8 to TRBJ1-1; D is unclear. With 3 bases removed from V and 2 bases from J, the gap between germline ends came to 8 bases. This CDR3 contains 13 residues. The germline gives CDR1 SGHTS, CDR2 YDEGEE. CDR3 residues: CASSSTVNTEAFF. DNA for the CDR3: TGTGCCAGCAGCTCAACAGTAAACACTGAAGCTTTCTTT.

The chain has TRBV5-1 and TRBJ1-1, with no clear D. CDR1 is SGHRS, CDR2 YFSETQ, per germline. This CDR3 contains 14 residues. Deletions cut 0 bases from V and 0 bases from J, with 6 bases between. The CDR3, as DNA: TGCGCCAGCAGCTTGGACGGGATGAACACTGAAGCTTTCTTT. Translated: CASSLDGMNTEAFF.

J is TRBJ1-1 and V is TRBV6-5; D is ambiguous. V was trimmed by 6 bases and J by 0 bases, leaving 8 bases between them. This CDR3 spans 13 amino acids. Per germline, CDR1 MNHEY and CDR2 SVGAGI. CDR3 DNA: TGTGCCAGCAGCTTACAGCTGAACACTGAAGCTTTCTTT. Protein: CASSLQLNTEAFF.

This rearrangement joins TRBV29-1 to TRBJ2-5; TRBD2 agrees at 7 bases. Unmatched junction bases numbered 2, after V lost 7 bases and J lost 3 bases. CDR1 SQVTM and CDR2 ANQGSEA come from the germline V gene. The CDR3 has 11 residues. CDR3 bases: TGCAGCGCTGGGGGGGAAGAGACCCAGTACTTC. It encodes CSAGGEETQYF. Combining the CDR3 with reference TRBV29-1 and TRBJ2-5 gives the whole variable domain SAVISQKPSRDICQRGTSLTIQCQVDSQVTMMFWYRQQPGQSLTLIATANQGSEATYESGFVIDKFPISRPNLTFSTLTVSNMSPEDSSIYLCSAGGEETQYFGPGTRLLVL.

The chain uses TRBV6-5 and TRBJ1-2, with 10 bases matching TRBD1. The CDR3 loop spans 14 amino acids. J gave up 7 bases and V 2 bases, and 4 bases lay outside the gene matches. Germline V gene data show CDR1 as MNHEY and CDR2 as SVGAGI. The DNA of the CDR3 is TGTGCCAGCAGTTACACACGGGACAGGGGTGGCTACACCTTC. Its protein product is CASSYTRDRGGYTF.

The rearrangement uses TRBV6-4 and TRBJ2-3; 10 bases are shared with TRBD2. The J segment lost 6 bases and the V segment lost 3 bases, leaving 6 bases of the junction unmatched. Germline V gene sequence: CDR1 MRHNA, CDR2 SNTAGT. The CDR3 is 15 residues long. This CDR3 is CASSEDSGGADTQYF. The DNA of the CDR3 is TGTGCCAGCAGTGAGGACAGCGGGGGGGCCGATACGCAGTATTTT.

The rearrangement joins TRBV7-9 to TRBJ2-7; D call uncertain. V was shortened by 1 base and J by 3 bases, with 10 bases between the two germline ends. This CDR3 is built from 14 residues. Looked up from germline, CDR1 is SEHNR and CDR2 is FQNEAQ (reference sequence). This CDR3 is CASSLVPAYYEQYF. The CDR3 DNA is TGTGCCAGCAGCTTAGTTCCAGCATACTACGAGCAGTACTTC. Looking up the rest from reference TRBV7-9 and TRBJ2-7 gives the full variable domain: DTGVSQNPRHKITKRGQNVTFRCDPISEHNRLYWYRQTLGQGPEFLTYFQNEAQLEKSRLLSDRFSAERPKGSFSTLEIQRTEQGDSAMYLCASSLVPAYYEQYFGPGTRLTVT.

V usage is TRBV7-2 and J usage is TRBJ1-2, with 9 bases aligning to TRBD1. Per germline, CDR1 SGHTA and CDR2 FQGNSA. This CDR3 is built from 15 residues. With 2 bases clipped from V and 4 bases from J, the junction kept 5 bases outside the gene matches. CDR3 region: CASSLIGQGPYGYTF. In DNA, the CDR3 is TGTGCCAGCAGCTTAATAGGACAGGGGCCCTATGGCTACACCTTC.

This sequence joins TRBV19 and TRBJ2-3, with 9 bases identical to TRBD1. Losses at the gene ends were 4 bases for V and 0 bases for J; bases not matched to a gene: 5. The CDR3 runs to 16 residues. Germline V gives CDR1 LNHDA, CDR2 SQIVND (reference sequence). The CDR3 sequence: CASSKTQGASTDTQYF. The CDR3 region has the DNA TGTGCCAGTAGTAAAACACAGGGGGCTAGCACAGATACGCAGTATTTT.

The rearrangement uses TRBV10-3 and TRBJ2-1, with TRBD2 matching over 8 bases. V lost 8 bases, J lost 0 bases, and 6 bases stayed unmatched. Germline CDR1 ENHRY, CDR2 SYGVKD. The CDR3 contains 15 residues. CDR3 loop: CAIQALAGSYNEQFF. The CDR3 coding sequence is TGTGCCATCCAAGCCCTAGCGGGCTCCTACAATGAGCAGTTCTTC.